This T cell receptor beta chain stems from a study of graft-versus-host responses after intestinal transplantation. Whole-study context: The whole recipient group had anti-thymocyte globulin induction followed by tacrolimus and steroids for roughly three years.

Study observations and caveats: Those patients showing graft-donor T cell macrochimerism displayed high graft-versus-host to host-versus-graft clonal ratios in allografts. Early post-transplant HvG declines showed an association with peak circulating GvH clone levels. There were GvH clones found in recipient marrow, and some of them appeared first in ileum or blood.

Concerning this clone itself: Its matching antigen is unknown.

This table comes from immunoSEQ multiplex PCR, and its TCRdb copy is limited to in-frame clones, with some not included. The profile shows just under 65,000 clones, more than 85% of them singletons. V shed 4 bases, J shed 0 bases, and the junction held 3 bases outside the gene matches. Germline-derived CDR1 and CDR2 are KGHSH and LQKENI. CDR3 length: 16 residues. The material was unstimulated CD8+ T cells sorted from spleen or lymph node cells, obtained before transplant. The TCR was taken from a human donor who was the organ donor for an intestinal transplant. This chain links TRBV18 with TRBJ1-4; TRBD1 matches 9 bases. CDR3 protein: CASSLGQGTTNEKLFF. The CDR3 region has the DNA TGTGCCAGCTCACTCGGACAGGGGACAACTAATGAAAAACTGTTTTTT.